This TCR beta chain was sequenced for a study of cytomegalovirus exposure and HLA in healthy donors. Looking at the study overall: Previous work identified 95 million to 120 million unique TCR beta sequences from around 170 million T cells. Study observations and caveats: A later analysis reportedly found that, within productive TCRs, an Asian-associated ancestry cluster had fewer N-insertions than the mean observed across the approximately 690 donors. Reported findings show TCR beta sequences accurately forecast HLA-A and HLA-B alleles in most subjects.

Comment on this clone: The target antigen is unknown.

The PCR made use of 60 Vbeta and 13 Jbeta primers. Assay used: immunoSEQ multiplex PCR; TCRdb lists only in-frame clones, some missing. This table has around 150,000 clones, roughly 80% appearing once. This CDR3 is built from 17 residues. Germline trimming cut 2 bases from V and 4 bases from J; bases unmatched to any gene: 12. The germline V gene encodes CDR1 SGDLS and CDR2 YYNGEE. The V call is TRBV9, the J call TRBJ1-2; 9 bases agree with TRBD1. Sequencing was done on a sample of PBMCs. This receptor was taken from a woman younger than 45 in good health and CMV-seropositive. CDR3 coding DNA: TGTGCCAGCAGCGTGACCGGGACAGGGTCTTGGGGCTATGGCTACACCTTC. It encodes CASSVTGTGSWGYGYTF.